This TCR beta chain was observed in a study of T-cell memory formation after mild COVID-19. At the level of the study: Clustering of TCRs was largely donor specific. General observations from the study: Later expanders leaned CD4+, whereas clones that contracted between day 15 and 85 were balanced CD4/CD8.

The 5'RACE method, run with constant-segment primers, produced TCR alpha and TCR beta cDNA libraries (carrying sample barcodes and UMIs). One entry per CDR3 protein, called by TCRdb with MiXCR from the 5' RACE reads. Of about 400,000 distinct CDR3 sequences listed, 20% to 30% are singletons. CDR1 is MNHEY, CDR2 SVGEGT, per germline. The V and J ends lost 8 bases and 0 bases respectively, with 17 bases between them. The CDR3 extends over 17 amino acids. Details on this clonotype: The antigen remains unidentified.

The specimen sequenced was PBMCs or a T cell subset sorted from them (not recorded which). The clonotype originates from an adult woman who had mild COVID-19 (a few samples of this study predate the infection). Cell type and time point are not known. The V call is TRBV6-2 or TRBV6-3, the J call TRBJ2-6; D perhaps matches TRBD1 (6 bases). The CDR3: CASGPQGYISGANVLTF. The CDR3 region has the DNA TGTGCCAGCGGGCCACAGGGTTACATCTCTGGGGCCAACGTCCTGACTTTC.